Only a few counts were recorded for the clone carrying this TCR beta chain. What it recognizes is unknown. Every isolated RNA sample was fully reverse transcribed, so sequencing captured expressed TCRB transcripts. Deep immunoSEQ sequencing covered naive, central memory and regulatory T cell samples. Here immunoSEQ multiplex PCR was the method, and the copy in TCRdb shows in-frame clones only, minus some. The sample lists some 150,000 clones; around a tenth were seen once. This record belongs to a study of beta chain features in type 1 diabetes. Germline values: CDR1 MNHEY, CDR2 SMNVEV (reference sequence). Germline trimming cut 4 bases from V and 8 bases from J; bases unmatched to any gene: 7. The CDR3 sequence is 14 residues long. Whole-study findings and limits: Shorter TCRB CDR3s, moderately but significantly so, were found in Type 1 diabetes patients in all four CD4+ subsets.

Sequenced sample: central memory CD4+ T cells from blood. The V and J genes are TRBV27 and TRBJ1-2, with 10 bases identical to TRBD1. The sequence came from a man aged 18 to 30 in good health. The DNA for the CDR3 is TGTGCCAGCAGTTCAATCGACAGGGGGCGAGGCTACACCTTC. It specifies CASSSIDRGRGYTF.